These T cell receptor beta chains were read from a single sample in a study of metastatic and nonmetastatic thyroid tumors. With MiXCR, TCRdb called clones anew from the PCR reads. Of 20,000 to 25,000 clones listed, roughly 36% were seen once; the top ten hold 20% to 25%. The sequencing sample was made of blood. These receptor sequences come from a male donor with papillary thyroid cancer or a benign thyroid nodule (not recorded which). Some clones in this sample may be carry-over from other donors' samples. Both conserved end residues are part of each CDR3. The D gene is left open where the match is weak. Clone size appears in some rows only: once, few, many, or a class for an expanded clone.

NA,TRBJ2-7,NA,TRBV4-1,CASKTILGRAEEQYF,TGCGCCAGTAAAACAATCCTCGGCAGGGCTGAAGAGCAGTACTTC
many,TRBJ2-7,TRBD1,TRBV28,CASSFRTGAYYEQYF,TGTGCCAGCAGTTTTCGCACAGGGGCCTACTACGAGCAGTACTTC
once,TRBJ1-2,NA,TRBV5-1,CASSTGGGGGYTF,TGCGCCAGCAGCACAGGAGGGGGAGGTGGCTACACCTTC
NA,TRBJ2-7,NA,TRBV20-1,CSARDLTGQYEQYF,TGCAGTGCTAGAGATCTCACTGGGCAGTACGAGCAGTACTTC
NA,TRBJ2-7,NA,TRBV5-1,CASSTGYEQYF,TGCGCCAGCAGTACGGGCTACGAGCAGTACTTC
few,TRBJ2-7,TRBD1,TRBV25-1,CASSGTGGSYEQYF,TGTGCCAGCAGCGGGACAGGTGGGTCCTACGAGCAGTACTTC
NA,TRBJ1-2,NA,TRBV7-2,CASSPTRVPQEGYTF,TGTGCCAGCAGCCCCACCCGGGTCCCTCAAGAGGGCTACACCTTC
medium-sized,TRBJ2-7,TRBD2,TRBV12-3/TRBV12-4,CASSDRLAAPYEQYF,TGTGCCAGCAGTGACCGACTAGCGGCTCCCTACGAGCAGTACTTC
NA,TRBJ2-5,TRBD1,TRBV13,CASSSGDSGGTETQYF,TGTGCCAGCAGCTCCGGGGACAGTGGGGGAACGGAGACCCAGTACTTC
NA,TRBJ2-7,TRBD1,TRBV20-1,CSAPGQGRSEQYF,TGCAGTGCTCCGGGACAGGGCCGTTCCGAGCAGTACTTC
many,TRBJ2-5,TRBD2,TRBV5-1,CASSQTSGRPQETQYF,TGCGCCAGCAGCCAAACTAGCGGGAGGCCCCAAGAGACCCAGTACTTC
NA,TRBJ2-7,TRBD1,TRBV5-1,CASSLRDSNYEQYF,TGCGCCAGCAGCTTAAGGGACAGCAACTACGAGCAGTACTTC
NA,TRBJ2-4,NA,TRBV6-1,CASSEMAHIQYF,TGTGCCAGCAGTGAAATGGCGCACATTCAGTACTTC
medium-sized,TRBJ2-3,TRBD1,TRBV27,CASRGDSYTDTQYF,TGTGCCAGCAGGGGGGACAGCTACACAGATACGCAGTATTTT
many,TRBJ2-1,TRBD2,TRBV6-1,CASRERGYGLAVSRSYNEQFF,TGTGCCAGCAGGGAAAGGGGTTATGGACTAGCGGTTAGTCGGTCCTACAATGAGCAGTTCTTC
medium-sized,TRBJ2-5,TRBD2,TRBV29-1,CSVWGRGETQYF,TGCAGCGTATGGGGGAGGGGAGAGACCCAGTACTTC
NA,TRBJ1-1,NA,TRBV11-2,CASSLHGANTEAFF,TGTGCCAGCAGCCTCCACGGGGCGAACACTGAAGCTTTCTTT
NA,TRBJ1-2,NA,TRBV3-1,CASSPNGEFYGYTF,TGTGCCAGCAGCCCCAACGGGGAGTTCTATGGCTACACCTTC
few,TRBJ2-7,NA,TRBV20-1,CSARDNYEQYF,TGCAGTGCTAGAGACAACTACGAGCAGTACTTC
medium-sized,TRBJ2-3,NA,TRBV20-1,CSASDGTDTQYF,TGCAGTGCTAGTGACGGCACAGATACGCAGTATTTT
NA,TRBJ2-7,NA,TRBV6-1,CASSPQPGFFYEQYF,TGTGCCAGCAGTCCCCAGCCGGGTTTTTTCTACGAGCAGTACTTC
medium-sized,TRBJ1-2,NA,TRBV6-5,CASVTNSNYGYTF,TGTGCCAGCGTTACAAACTCTAACTATGGCTACACCTTC
many,TRBJ2-3,TRBD2,TRBV14,CASSPAGLRGDTQYF,TGTGCCAGCAGCCCAGCGGGGTTGCGGGGAGATACGCAGTATTTT
NA,TRBJ2-5,TRBD2,TRBV24-1,CATSDFGAGGETQYF,TGTGCCACCAGTGATTTCGGGGCGGGGGGAGAGACCCAGTACTTC
NA,TRBJ2-7,TRBD2,TRBV6-1,CASSRLAGGEQYF,TGTGCCAGCAGTCGGCTAGCGGGAGGCGAGCAGTACTTC
NA,TRBJ1-6,TRBD1,TRBV27,CASRGTGYNSPLHF,TGTGCCAGCAGGGGGACAGGGTATAATTCACCCCTCCACTTT
many,TRBJ2-7,TRBD1,TRBV7-9,CASSPGTGLVEQYF,TGTGCCAGCAGCCCCGGGACAGGGCTTGTTGAGCAGTACTTC
NA,TRBJ1-2,NA,TRBV11-2,CASSSTPTANYGYTF,TGTGCCAGCAGCTCTACCCCGACAGCTAACTATGGCTACACCTTC
few,TRBJ1-1,NA,TRBV19,CASSPASTAMNTEAFF,TGTGCCAGTAGTCCCGCCTCGACAGCAATGAACACTGAAGCTTTCTTT
few,TRBJ1-2,NA,TRBV30,CAWSPILLGGYTF,TGTGCCTGGAGTCCTATCCTCTTAGGTGGCTACACCTTC
many,TRBJ2-3,NA,TRBV6-6,CASSYSGNYASTDTQYF,TGTGCCAGCAGTTACTCCGGAAACTATGCTAGCACAGATACGCAGTATTTT
NA,TRBJ2-1,TRBD2,TRBV20-1,CSAPRPSGREEQFF,TGCAGTGCCCCACGGCCTAGCGGGAGAGAGGAGCAGTTCTTC
NA,TRBJ2-7,NA,TRBV7-9,CASSLAPSSYEQYF,TGTGCCAGCAGCTTAGCGCCCAGCTCCTACGAGCAGTACTTC
many,TRBJ2-7,NA,TRBV12-3/TRBV12-4,CASSLQTTYEQYF,TGTGCCAGCAGTTTACAGACAACCTACGAGCAGTACTTC
NA,TRBJ2-3,NA,TRBV24-1,CATSDQGTATDTQYF,TGTGCCACCAGTGATCAGGGTACAGCCACAGATACGCAGTATTTT
NA,TRBJ1-1,NA,TRBV2,CASRGTEAFF,TGTGCCAGCAGGGGAACTGAAGCTTTCTTT
few,TRBJ2-7,NA,TRBV24-1,CATSEGGGYEQYF,TGTGCCACCAGTGAGGGAGGGGGCTACGAGCAGTACTTC
few,TRBJ2-6,NA,TRBV6-1,CASSEDSSGANVLTF,TGTGCCAGCAGCGAGGACAGCTCTGGGGCCAACGTCCTGACTTTC
few,TRBJ1-2,TRBD1,TRBV14,CASSQDRQGRWGYTF,TGTGCCAGCAGCCAAGATCGACAGGGGCGCTGGGGCTACACCTTC
NA,TRBJ2-7,NA,TRBV30,CAWSVKSPPEQYF,TGTGCCTGGAGTGTTAAGTCGCCGCCCGAGCAGTACTTC
many,TRBJ2-1,NA,TRBV29-1,CSGGHGSFYEQFF,TGCAGCGGGGGGCATGGTAGCTTCTATGAGCAGTTCTTC
few,TRBJ2-6,NA,TRBV6-2/TRBV6-3,CASSYETAKGHRANVLTF,TGTGCCAGCAGTTACGAGACGGCGAAGGGCCATAGGGCCAACGTCCTGACTTTC
NA,TRBJ1-3,NA,TRBV4-1,CASSQDQTSSGNTIYF,TGCGCCAGCAGCCAAGACCAGACGAGCTCTGGAAACACCATATATTTT
NA,TRBJ1-2,TRBD1,TRBV7-2,CASSSTGGWDYGYTF,TGTGCCAGCAGCTCCACAGGGGGTTGGGACTATGGCTACACCTTC
medium-sized,TRBJ1-1,NA,TRBV19,CASSGRGLPEAFF,TGTGCCAGTAGTGGGCGGGGGCTACCTGAAGCTTTCTTT
NA,TRBJ2-7,TRBD1,TRBV30,CAWRLQGEQYF,TGTGCCTGGAGATTACAGGGGGAGCAGTACTTC
many,TRBJ2-3,NA,TRBV5-1,CASSLEVADTQYF,TGCGCCAGCAGCTTGGAGGTCGCAGATACGCAGTATTTT
many,TRBJ2-7,NA,TRBV7-9,CASSPNTNYEQYF,TGTGCCAGCAGCCCCAACACGAACTACGAGCAGTACTTC
once,TRBJ1-4,NA,TRBV4-1,CASSPRQAVEKLFF,TGCGCCAGCAGCCCCCGACAGGCTGTTGAAAAACTGTTTTTT
medium-sized,TRBJ1-2,TRBD1,TRBV20-1,CSAPVQGARFGYTF,TGCAGTGCTCCGGTACAGGGGGCGAGGTTCGGCTACACCTTC
NA,TRBJ2-5,NA,TRBV15,CATSRELAQGETQYF,TGTGCCACCAGCAGAGAACTAGCCCAGGGAGAGACCCAGTACTTC
medium-sized,TRBJ2-1,NA,TRBV9,CASSPAYRNNEQFF,TGTGCCAGCAGCCCCGCCTACAGGAACAATGAGCAGTTCTTC
few,TRBJ2-7,NA,TRBV2,CASSYARGALWEQYF,TGTGCCAGCAGTTACGCCAGGGGGGCCCTCTGGGAGCAGTACTTC
NA,TRBJ2-7,TRBD1,TRBV11-2,CASSLVYGTASYEQYF,TGTGCCAGCAGCTTAGTCTACGGGACAGCATCCTACGAGCAGTACTTC
few,TRBJ2-2,NA,TRBV28,CASRRSGARTGELFF,TGTGCCAGCAGGAGGTCAGGGGCGCGAACCGGGGAGCTGTTTTTT
few,TRBJ2-2,TRBD1,TRBV25-1,CASSVRDRETGELFF,TGTGCCAGCAGTGTCCGGGACAGGGAGACCGGGGAGCTGTTTTTT
once,TRBJ2-7,TRBD1,TRBV18,CASSRAGTGGPYEQYF,TGTGCCAGCTCACGCGCTGGGACAGGGGGCCCCTACGAGCAGTACTTC
many,TRBJ2-7,TRBD2,TRBV9,CASSVGVSGISEQYF,TGTGCCAGCAGCGTAGGGGTTAGCGGGATATCCGAGCAGTACTTC
few,TRBJ1-2,TRBD1,TRBV6-2/TRBV6-3,CATNRGQGYGYTF,TGTGCCACCAACAGGGGGCAAGGCTATGGCTACACCTTC
NA,TRBJ2-2,NA,TRBV5-6,CASSFRGTRGTGELFF,TGTGCCAGCAGCTTTAGGGGGACCAGGGGCACCGGGGAGCTGTTTTTT